The 13 T cell receptor beta chains reported below all come from one sample, sequenced in a study of cytomegalovirus exposure and HLA in healthy donors. This PCR relied on a set of 60 Vbeta primers and 13 Jbeta primers. Clones were read by immunoSEQ multiplex PCR, and TCRdb kept only the in-frame ones, dropping some. The sample yields 150,000 or so clones, 80% seen once. Sequencing input: PBMCs. Receptor source: a man over 45 in good health and CMV-seronegative.

The chain is built from TRBV5-1 and TRBJ2-5, with D tentatively TRBD2 (5 bases). V was trimmed by 0 bases and J by 3 bases, leaving 12 bases between them. The CDR3 contains 15 residues. Germline CDR1 reads SGHRS; CDR2 reads YFSETQ. The CDR3 protein is CASSLVASPEETQYF. As DNA, the CDR3 is TGCGCCAGCAGCTTGGTGGCTAGCCCAGAAGAGACCCAGTACTTC.

The rearrangement joins TRBV29-1 to TRBJ2-7; TRBD2 agrees at 9 bases. J lost 2 bases, V lost 5 bases, and 10 bases had no gene match. The CDR3 loop spans 15 amino acids. CDR1 SQVTM and CDR2 ANQGSEA come from the germline V gene. CDR3 region: CSVMGLGGRAYEQYF. For the CDR3, the DNA is TGCAGCGTTATGGGGCTAGGCGGGAGGGCCTACGAGCAGTACTTC.

This chain uses TRBV19 with TRBJ1-2; TRBD1 matches 8 bases. The CDR3 loop spans 15 amino acids. J was trimmed by 8 bases and V by 4 bases; bases with no gene match: 12. CDR1 is LNHDA and CDR2 is SQIVND in the germline V gene (reference sequence). DNA for the CDR3: TGTGCCAGTAGTACCCCACGACAGGGGATTAGGGGCTACACCTTC. Residues: CASSTPRQGIRGYTF.

DNA of the CDR3: TGTGCCAGCTCGAGCTCCTACGAGCAGTACTTC. The encoded protein is CASSSSYEQYF. The J gene is TRBJ2-7, the V gene TRBV25-1; D not resolved. The CDR3 has 11 residues. The V end was cut by 8 bases, the J end by 0 bases, with 5 bases between. CDR1 and CDR2 (germline): MGHDK, SYGVNS.

The rearrangement links TRBV4-1 to TRBJ2-2; maybe TRBD1 (5 bases). This CDR3 has 13 amino acids. Trimming took off 10 bases at V and 2 bases at J, with 11 bases between the two ends. The germline CDR1 and CDR2 sequences are MGHRA and YSYEKL. CDR3 nucleotides: TGCGCCACCGGTGACAGCAACACCGGGGAGCTGTTTTTT. This sequence encodes CATGDSNTGELFF.

The chain links TRBV7-9 to TRBJ1-2; D unclear. The CDR3 is made up of 15 amino acids. V was cut by 5 bases and J by 4 bases, with 17 bases left in between. Germline assignment: CDR1 SEHNR and CDR2 FQNEAQ (reference sequence). In nucleotides, the CDR3 is TGTGCCAGCAGCCACGGCGGCAGCGTCGTCTATGGCTACACCTTC. This codes for CASSHGGSVVYGYTF.

The chain carries TRBV29-1 and TRBJ2-1; D might be TRBD2 (5 bases). The CDR3 extends over 15 amino acids. Between the trimmed V and J ends, which lost 7 bases and 2 bases, there was a span of 18 bases. Germline CDR1 reads SQVTM; CDR2 reads ANQGSEA. CDR3 DNA: TGCAGCGCCCTCCCCGCTACCGGGGCCTACAATGAGCAGTTCTTC. Its protein is CSALPATGAYNEQFF.

J is TRBJ2-5 and V is TRBV6-5; 7 bases map to TRBD1. Germline assignment: CDR1 MNHEY and CDR2 SVGAGI. This CDR3 has 14 amino acids. Trimming removed 5 bases from V and 1 base from J; junction bases left unmatched: 4. The CDR3 protein is CASSLGDSQETQYF. As DNA, the CDR3 is TGTGCCAGCAGTCTCGGGGACAGCCAAGAGACCCAGTACTTC.

The rearrangement joins TRBV2 to TRBJ2-7; 7 bases are shared with TRBD1. CDR1 and CDR2 (germline): SNHLY, FYNNEI. This CDR3 comprises 13 residues. V lost 3 bases, J lost 5 bases, and 4 bases stayed unmatched. In DNA form, the CDR3 reads TGTGCCAGCAGTGACGTTGACAGGGACGAGCAGTACTTC. It is translated as CASSDVDRDEQYF.

The CDR3 loop is CASSPTPPTRGYTF. The CDR3 coding sequence is TGTGCCAGCTCACCTACTCCACCCACGAGGGGCTACACCTTC. This chain joins TRBV18 and TRBJ1-2; D is ambiguous. The germline V gene encodes CDR1 KGHSH and CDR2 LQKENI. The CDR3 consists of 14 residues. The ends were cut back, 3 bases at V and 8 bases at J, with 16 bases in the middle.

The chain has TRBV6-1 and TRBJ1-6; TRBD1 might be the D (5 bases). The V and J ends lost 2 bases and 12 bases respectively, with 14 bases between them. Germline loops: CDR1 MNHNS, CDR2 SASEGT. This CDR3 comprises 14 residues. The CDR3 reads CASSELGRSRPLHF. For the CDR3, the DNA is TGTGCCAGCAGTGAACTGGGGCGCAGTAGACCCCTCCACTTT.

The V call is TRBV7-9, the J call TRBJ1-6, with D perhaps matching TRBD1 (5 bases). This CDR3 has 16 residues. The germline CDR1 and CDR2 sequences are SEHNR and FQNEAQ (reference sequence). The V gene lost 1 base and the J gene lost 9 bases, with 16 bases spanning the gap. Here the CDR3 DNA reads TGTGCCAGCAGCTTAGTGGGGCCGGGAGAGGGTTCACCCCTCCACTTT. Protein sequence: CASSLVGPGEGSPLHF.

This CDR3 is CASSPPQTGYNEKLFF. In DNA form, the CDR3 reads TGCGCCAGCAGCCCACCACAGACAGGATATAATGAAAAACTGTTTTTT. The chain carries TRBV4-1 and TRBJ1-4; D is perhaps TRBD1 (6 bases). V was pared by 4 bases and J by 4 bases, with 16 bases between. The CDR3 is 16 amino acids. Germline V lookup: CDR1 MGHRA, CDR2 YSYEKL.